This record covers a single T cell receptor beta chain. The sample is drawn from a study of T cell responses to AZD1222 COVID-19 vaccine. This CDR3 is built from 13 residues. V was pared by 4 bases and J by 9 bases, with 13 bases between. Germline V lookup: CDR1 SGHAT, CDR2 FQNNGV. Some clones are missing from TCRdb's copy, which holds only in-frame ones; the method was immunoSEQ multiplex PCR. The table records just under 75,000 clones, around three quarters of them present only once. V usage is TRBV11-2 and J usage is TRBJ2-1; D gene uncertain. The starting material was peripheral blood, obtained 28 days after the second AZD1222 dose. This receptor was taken from an adult who received the AZD1222 COVID-19 vaccine. The CDR3 sequence: CASSSHDKLEQFF. In nucleotides, the CDR3 is TGTGCCAGCAGCTCCCATGACAAGCTTGAGCAGTTCTTC.